A single sample is the source of the 15 T cell receptor beta chains below, sequenced in a study of cytomegalovirus exposure and HLA in healthy donors. 13 Jbeta primers and 60 Vbeta primers were used for the PCR. Profiling relied on immunoSEQ multiplex PCR, and the TCRdb table lists in-frame clones only, not all of them. The sample contains fewer than 350,000 clones, about 90% of which appear only once. What was sequenced was PBMCs. Receptors were obtained from a young woman in good health and CMV-seronegative.

The CDR3: CASSLDSGGYTF. The CDR3 DNA reads as TGTGCCAGCAGCTTGGATTCCGGGGGCTACACCTTC. The rearrangement joins TRBV5-5 to TRBJ1-2; D is unclear. V was cut by 0 bases and J by 8 bases, with 8 bases left in between. CDR1 is SGHKS, CDR2 YYEKEE, per germline (reference sequence). This CDR3 is built from 12 residues.

This clone has just one count. The chain uses TRBV5-1 and TRBJ1-6, with 8 bases aligning to TRBD1. Germline CDR1 SGHRS, CDR2 YFSETQ. The CDR3 totals 14 residues. V was clipped by 4 bases and J by 6 bases; unmatched bases: 3. The DNA of the CDR3 is TGCGCCAGCAGCCCTGGACAGGGTAATTCACCCCTCCACTTT. Translated, it gives CASSPGQGNSPLHF.

Here the CDR3 reads CASGLTNRVNTEAFF. The CDR3 coding sequence is TGTGCTAGTGGTTTGACAAACAGGGTGAACACTGAAGCTTTCTTT. This sequence joins TRBV12-5 and TRBJ1-1; D might be TRBD1 (6 bases). CDR3 length equals 15 residues. The germline V gene encodes CDR1 LGHNT and CDR2 FRNRAP. Trimming took off 2 bases at V and 0 bases at J, with 10 bases between the two ends.

V is TRBV7-3 and J is TRBJ2-3; D not resolved. CDR3 length: 13 amino acids. Trimming removed 4 bases from V and 2 bases from J, with 7 bases in between. Germline-derived CDR1 and CDR2 are SGHTA and FQGTGA. The chain's CDR3 is CASSSRYTDTQYF. The CDR3 nucleotides read TGTGCCAGCAGCTCCCGTTACACAGATACGCAGTATTTT.

A few counts support this clone. The V gene is TRBV25-1, the J gene TRBJ2-7, with TRBD1 matching over 8 bases. CDR3 length equals 13 residues. The V gene end was trimmed by 6 bases and the J gene end by 4 bases; junction bases not matched to a gene: 5. Germline V gene lookup returns CDR1 MGHDK and CDR2 SYGVNS. The CDR3 nucleotides read TGTGCCAGCAGCCGACAGGGGAAGTACGAGCAGTACTTC. Amino acids: CASSRQGKYEQYF.

The rearrangement joins TRBV7-9 to TRBJ2-3; D might be TRBD2 (5 bases). This CDR3 is 14 amino acids long. Germline V CDR1 and CDR2: SEHNR, FQNEAQ (reference sequence). Trimming removed 5 bases at V and 10 bases at J, with 19 bases between. CDR3 loop: CASSPPTNGWAQYF. The CDR3 DNA follows: TGTGCCAGCAGCCCCCCGACTAACGGGTGGGCGCAGTATTTT.

The chain recombines TRBV6-5 with TRBJ2-4; 12 nucleotides line up with TRBD2. The length of the CDR3 is 15 residues. Unmatched junction bases numbered 8, after V lost 6 bases and J lost 8 bases. Germline-derived CDR1 and CDR2 are MNHEY and SVGAGI. The CDR3 protein is CASRALAGGKDIQYF. In DNA, the CDR3 is TGTGCCAGCAGGGCCCTAGCGGGGGGGAAAGACATTCAGTACTTC.

This chain joins TRBV7-9 and TRBJ1-5; 8 positions agree with TRBD1. The V gene end was trimmed by 8 bases and the J gene end by 11 bases; junction bases not matched to a gene: 11. CDR1 and CDR2 from the germline V gene are SEHNR and FQNEAQ (reference sequence). The CDR3 loop spans 13 amino acids. CDR3 nucleotide sequence: TGTGCCAGCGGATCAGGGGGCATCACGACCCAGCATTTT. Its translation: CASGSGGITTQHF.

This clone was picked up a small number of times. This chain links TRBV5-1 with TRBJ2-3, with TRBD2 matching over 8 bases. The CDR3 totals 14 residues. From germline, CDR1 is SGHRS and CDR2 YFSETQ. V gave up 0 bases and J gave up 10 bases; unmatched junction bases: 7. In nucleotides, the CDR3 is TGCGCCAGCAGCTTGGCGGGTAGCGGGGATCCGCAGTATTTT. Protein: CASSLAGSGDPQYF.

The rearrangement links TRBV13 to TRBJ2-7; 12 nucleotides agree with TRBD2. The CDR3 consists of 13 residues. In germline, CDR1 is PRHDT, CDR2 FYEKMQ (reference sequence). V shed 10 bases and J 3 bases; nucleotides not matched to a gene: 4. CDR3 amino acids: CATGGLAGYEQYF. CDR3 nucleotides: TGTGCCACAGGGGGACTAGCGGGCTACGAGCAGTACTTC. Supplemented by reference TRBV13 and TRBJ2-7, the full variable domain reads AAGVIQSPRHLIKEKRETATLKCYPIPRHDTVYWYQQGPGQDPQFLISFYEKMQSDKGSIPDRFSAQQFSDYHSELNMSSLELGDSALYFCATGGLAGYEQYFGPGTRLTVT.

This sequence joins TRBV6-1 and TRBJ1-4; D is possibly TRBD1 (6 bases). Looked up from germline, CDR1 is MNHNS and CDR2 is SASEGT. The V gene lost 6 bases and the J gene lost 8 bases, with 13 bases spanning the gap. This CDR3 comprises 13 residues. DNA for the CDR3: TGTGCCAGCAGGGGCCAGGGGCGCGAAAAACTGTTTTTT. This codes for CASRGQGREKLFF.

The chain recombines TRBV19 with TRBJ2-7, with 8 nucleotides matching TRBD1. The CDR3 has 16 residues. Trimming cost V 4 bases and J 3 bases; bases outside gene matches: 11. Germline values: CDR1 LNHDA, CDR2 SQIVND (reference sequence). CDR3 residues: CASSKGSGTGNYEQYF. The CDR3 nucleotides are TGTGCCAGTAGTAAAGGTTCCGGGACAGGTAACTACGAGCAGTACTTC.

The V and J genes are TRBV9 and TRBJ1-6, with D maybe TRBD1 (5 bases). CDR3 length equals 13 residues. Germline CDR1 SGDLS, CDR2 YYNGEE. Trimming took off 2 bases at V and 10 bases at J, with 10 bases between the two ends. The CDR3 region has the DNA TGTGCCAGCAGCGTCCAGGCAGGGTCACCCCTCCACTTT. This encodes CASSVQAGSPLHF.

Here the CDR3 reads CAISGRGQAGELFF. CDR3 nucleotides: TGTGCCATCAGTGGCAGGGGGCAGGCCGGGGAGCTGTTTTTT. The chain has TRBV10-3 and TRBJ2-2; 8 bases line up with TRBD1. The CDR3 contains 14 residues. Germline values: CDR1 ENHRY, CDR2 SYGVKD. V gave up 4 bases and J gave up 6 bases; unmatched junction bases: 4.

V and J are TRBV6-5 and TRBJ1-1; D is unresolved. Trimming took 2 bases from V and 7 from J, leaving 11 bases between them. Germline V gene data show CDR1 as MNHEY and CDR2 as SVGAGI. The CDR3 has 13 amino acids. Here the CDR3 DNA reads TGTGCCAGCAGTTACGGGCACTCGAATGAAGCTTTCTTT. Encoded protein: CASSYGHSNEAFF.